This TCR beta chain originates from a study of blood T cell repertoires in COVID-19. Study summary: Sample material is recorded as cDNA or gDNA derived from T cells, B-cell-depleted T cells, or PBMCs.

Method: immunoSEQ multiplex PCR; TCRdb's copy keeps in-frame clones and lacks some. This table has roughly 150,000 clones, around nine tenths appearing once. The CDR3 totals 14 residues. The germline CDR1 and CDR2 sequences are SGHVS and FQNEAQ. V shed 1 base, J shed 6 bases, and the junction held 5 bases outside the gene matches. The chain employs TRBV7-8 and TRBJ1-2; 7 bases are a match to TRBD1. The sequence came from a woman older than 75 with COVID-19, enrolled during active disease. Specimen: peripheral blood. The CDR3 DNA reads TGTGCCAGCAGCTTAGGGATAACAGGGGATGGCTACACCTTC. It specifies CASSLGITGDGYTF.